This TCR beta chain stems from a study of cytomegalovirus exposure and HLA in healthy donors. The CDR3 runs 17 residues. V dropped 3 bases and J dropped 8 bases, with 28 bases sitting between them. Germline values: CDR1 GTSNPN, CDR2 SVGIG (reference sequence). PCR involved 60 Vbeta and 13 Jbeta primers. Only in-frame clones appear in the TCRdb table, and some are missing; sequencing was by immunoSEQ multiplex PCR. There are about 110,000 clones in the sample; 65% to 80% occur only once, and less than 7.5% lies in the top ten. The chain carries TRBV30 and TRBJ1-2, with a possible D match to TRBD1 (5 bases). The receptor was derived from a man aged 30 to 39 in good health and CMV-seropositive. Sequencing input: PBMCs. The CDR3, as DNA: TGTGCCTGGAGCAATCTTATTCCGCGAGTTACGGACACGGGCTACACCTTC. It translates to CAWSNLIPRVTDTGYTF. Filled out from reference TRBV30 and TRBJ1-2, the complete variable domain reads SQTIHQWPATLVQPVGSPLSLECTVEGTSNPNLYWYRQAAGRGLQLLFYSVGIGQISSEVPQNLSASRPQDRQFILSSKKLLLSDSGFYLCAWSNLIPRVTDTGYTFGSGTRLTVV.